The 7 T cell receptor beta chains in this list originate from one sample, sequenced in a study of TIL therapy for anti-PD-1-resistant metastatic lung cancer. Time point of the sample: pre-treatment sample, taken before nivolumab and TIL therapy. This was the immunoSEQ v3 assay. Libraries were prepared by immunoSEQ multiplex PCR; TCRdb keeps only in-frame clonotypes and omits some of them. Of more than 20,000 clones in the sample, under 80% were seen once. The sample here was blood, taken at baseline. These TCRs come from a person aged 25 to 85 with non-small cell lung cancer.

The chain links TRBV28 to TRBJ2-5, with D perhaps being TRBD1 or TRBD2 (5 bases each). The better agreement between TRBJ2-7 and the DNA end casts doubt on the J call. The CDR3 sequence is 12 residues long. Germline CDR1 MDHEN, CDR2 SYDVKM. The CDR3 region has the DNA TGTGCGGGCTCGGGACCCCGCGGCGAGCAGTACTTC. Encoded protein: CAGSGPRGEQYF.

This chain uses TRBV7-2 with TRBJ1-1, with a tentative D call TRBD1 (6 bases). Trimming stripped 2 bases from V and 1 base from J, with 11 bases between. CDR1 and CDR2 from the germline V gene are SGHTA and FQGNSA. CDR3 length: 15 residues. Written as DNA, the CDR3 is TGTGCCAGCAGCTTAAACAGGGCGTCGAACACTGAAGCTTTCTTT. It is translated as CASSLNRASNTEAFF.

V usage is TRBV5-1 and J usage is TRBJ1-5; D perhaps matches TRBD1 (5 bases). Trimming shortened V by 0 bases and J by 3 bases, and 10 bases separated the two germline ends. This CDR3 has 15 amino acids. In germline, CDR1 is SGHRS, CDR2 YFSETQ. CDR3: CASSLGGGNNQPQHF. The CDR3 DNA is TGCGCCAGCAGCTTGGGCGGGGGAAACAATCAGCCCCAGCATTTT.

V usage is TRBV5-4 and J usage is TRBJ2-2; possibly TRBD2 for D (5 bases). There are 15 residues in the CDR3. With 2 bases removed from V and 7 bases from J, the gap between germline ends came to 15 bases. Germline lookup yields CDR1 SGHNT and CDR2 YYREEE (reference sequence). The CDR3 bases are TGTGCCAGCAGCTTTCAAACCGGGGTTCACGGGGAGCTGTTTTTT. Encoded protein: CASSFQTGVHGELFF.

The CDR3 DNA reads as TGTGCCAGCAGTTTCTTCCTAGCGGGAGCGGTTGAGCAGTTCTTC. Protein sequence: CASSFFLAGAVEQFF. The rearrangement uses TRBV28 and TRBJ2-1; 10 positions match TRBD2. The CDR3 length is 15 residues. With 3 bases clipped from V and 9 bases from J, the junction kept 8 bases outside the gene matches. Per the germline V gene, CDR1 is MDHEN and CDR2 is SYDVKM.

This clone turned up a few times. This chain connects TRBV30 to TRBJ2-7, with a tentative D call TRBD1 (6 bases). V dropped 1 base and J dropped 3 bases, with 13 bases sitting between them. The CDR3 runs to 14 residues. Germline V CDR1 and CDR2: GTSNPN, SVGIG (reference sequence). DNA of the CDR3: TGTGCCTGGAGTGGGACAGCCTTTTACTACGAGCAGTACTTC. It is translated as CAWSGTAFYYEQYF. The variable domain in full, with the rest retrieved from reference TRBV30 and TRBJ2-7, is SQTIHQWPATLVQPVGSPLSLECTVEGTSNPNLYWYRQAAGRGLQLLFYSVGIGQISSEVPQNLSASRPQDRQFILSSKKLLLSDSGFYLCAWSGTAFYYEQYFGPGTRLTVT.

The chain combines TRBV28 with TRBJ2-5; D possibly corresponds to TRBD2 (6 bases). Looked up from germline, CDR1 is MDHEN and CDR2 is SYDVKM. V shed 3 bases and J shed 5 bases, with 22 bases lying between them. The CDR3 totals 17 residues. The CDR3 spells CASSFNPRGGLGETQYF. The CDR3 coding sequence is TGTGCCAGCAGTTTTAACCCTCGGGGAGGTTTAGGGGAGACCCAGTACTTC. The full variable domain, in which reference TRBV28 and TRBJ2-5 provide the parts outside the CDR3, is DVKVTQSSRYLVKRTGEKVFLECVQDMDHENMFWYRQDPGLGLRLIYFSYDVKMKEKGDIPEGYSVSREKKERFSLILESASTNQTSMYLCASSFNPRGGLGETQYFGPGTRLLVL.